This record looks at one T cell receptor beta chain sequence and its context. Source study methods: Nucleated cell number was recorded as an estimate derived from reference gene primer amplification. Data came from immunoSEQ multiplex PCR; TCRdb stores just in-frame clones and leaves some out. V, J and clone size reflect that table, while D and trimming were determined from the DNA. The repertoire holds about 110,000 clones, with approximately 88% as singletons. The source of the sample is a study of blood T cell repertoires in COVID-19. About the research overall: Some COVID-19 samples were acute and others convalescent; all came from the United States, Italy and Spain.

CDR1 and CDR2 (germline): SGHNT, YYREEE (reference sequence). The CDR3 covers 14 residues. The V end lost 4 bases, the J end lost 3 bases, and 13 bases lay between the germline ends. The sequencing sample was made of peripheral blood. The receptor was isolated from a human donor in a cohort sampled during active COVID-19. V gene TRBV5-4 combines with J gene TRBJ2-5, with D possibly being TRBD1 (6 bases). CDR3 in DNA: TGTGCCAGCAGCCTTCAGGGGATAGAAGAGACCCAGTACTTC. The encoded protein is CASSLQGIEETQYF.